The 12 T cell receptor beta chains given below trace back to one sample, sequenced in a study of human T cells and chemical hapten exposure. In TCRdb, the RACE reads were re-called with MiXCR into one record per CDR3 protein. This repertoire shows some 70,000 distinct CDR3 sequences, under 13% found once; its top ten account for roughly 6.8%. Time point reported: patch test 2, 6 weeks after DPC sensitization. Indicated treatment: therapeutic diphenylcyclopropenone sensitization with weekly scalp DPC. The sample consisted of whole blood, taken in connection with sensitization to the hapten diphenylcyclopropenone (DPC). The receptor set was obtained from a woman aged 50 to 60 with alopecia areata. Some clones in this sample may be carry-over from other donors' samples.

This clonotype was counted at least ten times. The J gene is TRBJ1-4, the V gene TRBV7-6; 7 positions agree with TRBD1. V gave up 5 bases and J gave up 5 bases; unmatched junction bases: 8. The CDR3 loop spans 15 amino acids. Germline V gene data show CDR1 as SGHVS and CDR2 as FNYEAQ. CDR3 in amino acids: CASSQGQETNEKLFF. CDR3 DNA: TGTGCCAGCAGCCAAGGACAGGAAACGAATGAAAAACTGTTTTTT.

This clonotype was seen a few times. V and J are TRBV11-2 and TRBJ2-1, with 11 bases identical to TRBD2. CDR1 and CDR2 from the germline V gene are SGHAT and FQNNGV. This CDR3 has 16 amino acids. The junction had 4 bases not matched to a gene; V was cut back by 4 bases and J by 2 bases. Here the CDR3 reads CASSSLLAGAYNEQFF. Written as DNA, the CDR3 is TGTGCCAGCAGCTCGTTACTAGCGGGAGCCTACAATGAGCAGTTCTTC.

This rearrangement joins TRBV7-3 to TRBJ1-2; D might be TRBD1 (5 bases). This CDR3 spans 14 amino acids. Trimming pared 2 bases from V and 2 bases from J, leaving 9 bases between. Germline V lookup: CDR1 SGHTA, CDR2 FQGTGA. CDR3 sequence reads: CASSLGQGNYGYTF. Here the CDR3 DNA reads TGTGCCAGCAGCTTAGGGCAGGGAAACTATGGCTACACCTTC.

V usage is TRBV10-3 and J usage is TRBJ1-2, with D possibly matching TRBD1 (5 bases). Germline CDR1 reads ENHRY; CDR2 reads SYGVKD. V lost 11 bases and J lost 4, with 17 bases in between. The length of the CDR3 is 13 residues. CDR3 sequence: CAHHGGTGYGYTF. The CDR3 bases are TGTGCCCATCATGGGGGGACGGGCTATGGCTACACCTTC.

This clonotype has a count of ten or more. The chain carries TRBV20-1 and TRBJ2-3, with 10 bases lining up with TRBD2. The CDR3 consists of 17 residues. Looked up from germline, CDR1 is DFQATT and CDR2 is SNEGSKA (reference sequence). V trimming: 5 bases; J trimming: 2 bases; junction bases outside the gene matches: 13. The CDR3 is CSAYPTRTSGFTDTQYF. In nucleotides, the CDR3 is TGCAGTGCTTATCCCACCCGGACTAGCGGTTTCACAGATACGCAGTATTTT.

This clonotype has more than one count but fewer than ten. The V call is TRBV20-1, the J call TRBJ2-1; 10 nucleotides agree with TRBD2. Trimming at V came to 3 bases and at J to 6 bases, leaving 14 bases not matched to a gene. Germline values: CDR1 DFQATT, CDR2 SNEGSKA (reference sequence). The CDR3 extends over 17 amino acids. CDR3 in amino acids: CSARRAPPSGSGNEQFF. In DNA, the CDR3 is TGCAGTGCTAGGCGCGCGCCCCCTAGCGGGAGTGGCAATGAGCAGTTCTTC.

This clonotype was seen at least ten times. V usage is TRBV7-2 and J usage is TRBJ2-3; D uncertain. This CDR3 contains 13 residues. The V and J ends lost 8 bases and 4 bases respectively, with 13 bases between them. CDR1 SGHTA and CDR2 FQGNSA come from the germline V gene. The CDR3 here is CASSSTDADTQYF. The CDR3 bases are TGTGCCAGCTCTTCGACTGACGCAGATACGCAGTATTTT.

V is TRBV28 and J is TRBJ1-1; weak D call: TRBD1 (5 bases). The CDR3 is 15 residues long. Per the germline V gene, CDR1 is MDHEN and CDR2 is SYDVKM. Trimming removed 5 bases from V and 4 bases from J, with 17 bases in between. CDR3 bases: TGTGCCAGCAGTCACGATGGGGGGAGGCGCACTGAAGCTTTCTTT. This codes for CASSHDGGRRTEAFF.

The chain couples TRBV7-3 to TRBJ2-1; 8 bases are shared with TRBD2. The CDR3 length is 14 residues. Germline V CDR1 and CDR2: SGHTA, FQGTGA. The J segment lost 6 bases and the V segment lost 1 base, leaving 2 bases of the junction unmatched. The CDR3 sequence is CASSLSLAGNEQFF. In DNA, the CDR3 is TGTGCCAGCAGCTTAAGCCTAGCGGGCAATGAGCAGTTCTTC.

For the CDR3, the DNA is TGTGCCAGCAGTAACCGGGACAGGTTTCGTGGGCAGTTCTTC. Protein product: CASSNRDRFRGQFF. The chain has TRBV6-6 and TRBJ2-1; the match to TRBD1 covers 8 bases. Germline lookup yields CDR1 MNHNY and CDR2 SVGAGI (reference sequence). CDR3 size: 14 residues. V was pared by 5 bases and J by 12 bases, with 12 bases of the junction left unmatched.

This clonotype has a handful of counts. This rearrangement joins TRBV10-1 to TRBJ2-5, with D uncertain. The CDR3 spans 19 residues. Germline V lookup: CDR1 WNHNN, CDR2 SYGVQD (reference sequence). Trimming stripped 7 bases from V and 5 bases from J, with 32 bases between. CDR3 sequence (DNA): TGCGCCAGCATCAAGTCTCCCCTCGTCCCGGACCTAAAAGGGGAGACCCAGTACTTC. As protein: CASIKSPLVPDLKGETQYF.

This chain joins TRBV29-1 and TRBJ1-1; a weak D match, TRBD1 (6 bases). There are 11 residues in the CDR3. The germline V gene has CDR1 SQVTM and CDR2 ANQGSEA. The V and J ends lost 4 bases and 4 bases respectively, with 7 bases between them. The CDR3 sequence: CSVGRGTEAFF. The CDR3 region has the DNA TGCAGCGTTGGCAGGGGCACTGAAGCTTTCTTT. Drawing the rest from reference TRBV29-1 and TRBJ1-1, the complete variable domain is SAVISQKPSRDICQRGTSLTIQCQVDSQVTMMFWYRQQPGQSLTLIATANQGSEATYESGFVIDKFPISRPNLTFSTLTVSNMSPEDSSIYLCSVGRGTEAFFGQGTRLTVV.